A selection of T cell receptor beta chains follows, all from one sample in a study of blood T cell repertoires in COVID-19. Profiled with immunoSEQ multiplex PCR; TCRdb holds only in-frame clones, not every one. The sample contains roughly 56,000 clones, more than 85% of which appear only once. The sample comprised peripheral blood. Every receptor here comes from a man in his forties or fifties with active COVID-19. CDR3s include the opening cysteine and the closing phenylalanine or tryptophan. Fields, in order: J gene, CDR3 length, D gene, V gene, clone size, CDR3 DNA, CDR3 protein. A D gene is named only where the DNA matches it firmly. Clone sizes are given selectively: once, few, many, or a class where the clone is expanded.

TRBJ2-3 | 14 | NA | TRBV18 | NA | TGTGCCAGCTCACCACAGGCGGTTCTAAATACGCAGTATTTT | CASSPQAVLNTQYF
TRBJ1-6 | 15 | TRBD1 | TRBV7-9 | NA | TGTGCCAGCAGCTTCGAAGGGACAGGGCGGTCACCCCTCCACTTT | CASSFEGTGRSPLHF
TRBJ1-4 | 14 | NA | TRBV18 | once | TGTGCCAGCTCACCACCCGGGGGGGCTGAAAAACTGTTTTTT | CASSPPGGAEKLFF
TRBJ2-7 | 15 | NA | TRBV6-2/TRBV6-3 | once | TGTGCCAGCAGTTACGGTGGTTCAGCGAGCTACGAGCAGTACTTC | CASSYGGSASYEQYF
TRBJ2-2 | 13 | NA | TRBV5-1 | once | TGCGCCAGCAGGCGGGGTGTGGACGGGGAGCTGTTTTTT | CASRRGVDGELFF
TRBJ1-2 | 14 | TRBD1 | TRBV28 | NA | TGTGCCAGCAGTGCTGGACAGGGCCGCTATGGCTACACCTTC | CASSAGQGRYGYTF
TRBJ1-2 | 15 | TRBD1 | TRBV19 | once | TGTGCCAGTAGTATGCAGGGACAGGGGAACTATGGCTACACCTTC | CASSMQGQGNYGYTF
TRBJ2-2 | 14 | TRBD2 | TRBV24-1 | NA | TGTGCCACCAGTGCTAGCGGCTCCACCGGGGAGCTGTTTTTT | CATSASGSTGELFF
TRBJ2-1 | 17 | TRBD2 | TRBV27 | NA | TGTGCCAGCAGCCAGGGACTAGCTTTCTCCCATGGGGGAGAGCAGTTCTTC | CASSQGLAFSHGGEQFF
TRBJ2-1 | 15 | NA | TRBV28 | NA | TGTGCCAGCAGTCCTTGGGGGGAGAAAAACAATGAGCAGTTCTTC | CASSPWGEKNNEQFF
TRBJ1-2 | 13 | NA | TRBV28 | NA | TGTGCCAGCAGTTTAAATGTGGGAGGTGGCTACACCTTC | CASSLNVGGGYTF
TRBJ2-2 | 16 | NA | TRBV7-3 | NA | TGTGCCAGCAGCCCCTCCGGGAGTTTCATTCTCGGGGAGCTGTTTTTT | CASSPSGSFILGELFF
TRBJ2-7 | 13 | NA | TRBV7-3 | NA | TGTGCCAGCAGCCCGAAAGGGAGGCGCGAGCAGTACTTC | CASSPKGRREQYF
TRBJ2-7 | 10 | NA | TRBV27 | NA | TGTGCCAGCAGTGGCCACGAGCAGTACTTC | CASSGHEQYF
TRBJ2-4 | 19 | TRBD1 | TRBV27 | NA | TGTGCCAGCAGTTTTATGGTCCGGGACAGGGTAATCCTGGAAAACATTCAGTACTTC | CASSFMVRDRVILENIQYF
TRBJ1-1 | 13 | TRBD1 | TRBV6-5 | NA | TGTGCCAGTCGACAGGGAGAGGGGATTGAAGCTTTCTTT | CASRQGEGIEAFF
TRBJ2-5 | 11 | NA | TRBV28 | NA | TGTGCCAGCAGCTCCCTGGAGACCCAGTACTTC | CASSSLETQYF
TRBJ2-1 | 15 | TRBD2 | TRBV9 | NA | TGTGCCAGCAGCGTAGGAGGGCGGGGGTACGATGAGCAGTTCTTC | CASSVGGRGYDEQFF
TRBJ2-3 | 14 | TRBD2 | TRBV28 | NA | TGTGCCAGCAGTTTTCGGAGGGAGGGAGATACGCAGTATTTT | CASSFRREGDTQYF
TRBJ2-7 | 12 | TRBD1 | TRBV6-5 | NA | TGTGCCAGCGGACAGGATAGCTACGAGCAGTACTTC | CASGQDSYEQYF
TRBJ2-7 | 13 | TRBD2 | TRBV11-2 | NA | TGTGCCAGCGGGGGGGTCAGTCCCTACGAGCAGTACTTC | CASGGVSPYEQYF
TRBJ2-7 | 14 | NA | TRBV19 | NA | TGTGCCAGTAGTACGGGACACCTCTCCTACGAGCAGTACTTC | CASSTGHLSYEQYF
TRBJ1-2 | 14 | TRBD1 | TRBV9 | NA | TGTGCCAGCAGCGTAAATACAGGGGTAGGCGGCTACACCTTC | CASSVNTGVGGYTF
TRBJ1-4 | 15 | NA | TRBV3-1/TRBV3-2 | NA | TGTGCCAGCAGCCAATACAGTTCAACTAATGAAAAACTGTTTTTT | CASSQYSSTNEKLFF
TRBJ2-1 | 21 | TRBD2 | TRBV28 | NA | TGTGCCAGCAGTTCCTTACTTCGCCTAGCGGGAGAGCAGAAGGGTGACAATGAGCAGTTCTTC | CASSSLLRLAGEQKGDNEQFF
TRBJ2-1 | 14 | NA | TRBV7-3 | NA | TGTGCCAGCAGCTTAACGAGGGAGAACAATGAGCAGTTCTTC | CASSLTRENNEQFF
TRBJ2-1 | 16 | TRBD1 | TRBV4-2 | NA | TGTGCCAGCAGCCAAGGAGGCAGGGGGCTGGACAATGAGCAGTTCTTC | CASSQGGRGLDNEQFF
TRBJ2-3 | 12 | NA | TRBV3-1/TRBV3-2 | NA | TGTGCCAGCAGCCCAGGGCGAGATACGCAGTATTTT | CASSPGRDTQYF
TRBJ2-5 | 15 | TRBD1 | TRBV6-2/TRBV6-3 | NA | TGTGCCAGCAGTTACCTGGGACAGGGTGGTAATACCCAGTACTTC | CASSYLGQGGNTQYF
TRBJ1-2 | 14 | NA | TRBV5-6 | NA | TGTGCCAGCAGCTTGTCGGTGGCAGGGGTTGGCTACACCTTC | CASSLSVAGVGYTF
TRBJ1-2 | 13 | NA | TRBV5-4 | NA | TGTGCCAGCAGCTTGGGACAGGAGGAGGGCTACACCTTC | CASSLGQEEGYTF
TRBJ1-2 | 12 | TRBD1 | TRBV28 | NA | TGTGCCAGCAGGCCGACAGGGACGGGCTACACCTTC | CASRPTGTGYTF
TRBJ1-6 | 14 | NA | TRBV7-2 | NA | TGTGCCAGCAGCTTGCGACAGTCCAGGGGACCCCTCCACTTT | CASSLRQSRGPLHF
TRBJ2-3 | 13 | NA | TRBV19 | NA | TGTGCCAGTAGTAAGGGGTTCACAGATACGCAGTATTTT | CASSKGFTDTQYF
TRBJ2-3 | 15 | TRBD2 | TRBV10-3 | NA | TGTGCCATCAGCTTAGCGGGAGGTCCCACAGATACGCAGTATTTT | CAISLAGGPTDTQYF
TRBJ2-1 | 22 | TRBD1 | TRBV6-1 | NA | TGTGCCAGCAGTGAATCGGAAACCGGGACAGGGCTCTCCCGGTCGCGGAGGAATGAGCAGTTCTTC | CASSESETGTGLSRSRRNEQFF
TRBJ1-2 | 13 | TRBD1 | TRBV6-2/TRBV6-3 | NA | TGTGCCAGCAGTAGGGACAGGGCTGGTGGCTACACCTTC | CASSRDRAGGYTF
TRBJ2-7 | 14 | NA | TRBV12-5 | NA | TGTGCTAGTGGCCTGGGGAGTTTTTTACACGAGCAGTACTTT | CASGLGSFLHEQYF
TRBJ1-1 | 14 | NA | TRBV9 | NA | TGTGCCAGCAGCGTGAACAGGGTTGACACTGAAGCTTTCTTT | CASSVNRVDTEAFF
TRBJ2-1 | 12 | NA | TRBV7-9 | NA | TGTGCCAGCAGCTCCGGGTCGAATGAGCAGTTCTTC | CASSSGSNEQFF
TRBJ1-2 | 16 | NA | TRBV4-1 | NA | TGCGCCAGCAGCCAAGATAGAGGCGGGGGGGTAGGTGGCTACACCTTC | CASSQDRGGGVGGYTF
TRBJ1-3 | 17 | NA | TRBV11-2 | NA | TGTGCCAGCAGCTTATGGGGACTCAGGAGCTCTGGAAACACCATATATTTT | CASSLWGLRSSGNTIYF